This T cell receptor (beta chain) was identified in a study of T cell responses to AZD1222 COVID-19 vaccine. As to this clone: As yet, its antigen is unknown.

The assay was immunoSEQ multiplex PCR, and TCRdb's table has in-frame clones only and misses some. The sample has 130,000 to 150,000 clones; approximately 91% are singletons. Second doses were pooled across both intervals (about 4 or about 12 weeks). Study observations and caveats: Seropositive at baseline were only a handful of AZD1222 recipients. Variant regions that are unmutated are reportedly the target of nearly half of spike-specific TCRs. White British ancestry dominated among donors, who included more females, and clonal diversity was possibly underestimated.

This clonotype was obtained from an adult who received the AZD1222 COVID-19 vaccine. Sequenced material: peripheral blood, taken 28 days after the second AZD1222 dose.

Here the CDR3 reads CASSSFRDSGSPQHF. The CDR3, as DNA: TGTGCCAGCAGCTCATTCCGGGACTCGGGATCACCCCAGCATTTT. This chain uses TRBV27 with TRBJ1-5; tentative D call: TRBD1 (5 bases). Germline V lookup: CDR1 MNHEY, CDR2 SMNVEV (reference sequence). The CDR3 length is 15 residues. Trimming took off 6 bases at V and 10 bases at J, with 22 bases between the two ends.